This entry features one T cell receptor (beta chain) sequence. This entry comes from a study of blood T cell repertoires in COVID-19. Study information: In each case, the material was cDNA or gDNA derived from T cells, B-cell-depleted T cells, or PBMCs.

Seattle-derived patients entered the study during active infection and were followed longitudinally. Per the germline V gene, CDR1 is SGHKS and CDR2 is YYEKEE (reference sequence). This CDR3 has 15 amino acids. Germline trimming cut 4 bases from V and 5 bases from J; bases unmatched to any gene: 8. Authors' analysis steps: From reference gene primer amplification, estimates of nucleated cell counts were derived. TCRdb keeps only in-frame clones here, not all; method: immunoSEQ multiplex PCR. V and J calls and clone size are given by that table; D and trimming were obtained from the DNA. The sample contains around 290,000 clones, more than 85% of which appear only once.

The chain combines TRBV5-5 with TRBJ2-1, with TRBD2 identical over 8 bases. The sample consisted of peripheral blood. This receptor was taken from a woman in her twenties or thirties with COVID-19, enrolled during active disease. In DNA form, the CDR3 reads TGTGCCAGCAGCGCGGTAGCGGGGCTACACAATGAGCAGTTCTTC. Protein sequence: CASSAVAGLHNEQFF.